The 18 T cell receptor beta chains below were found in one sample sequenced in a study of beta chain features in type 1 diabetes. Since all of the isolated RNA was reverse transcribed, expressed TCRB transcripts were what got sequenced. Profiled with immunoSEQ multiplex PCR; TCRdb holds only in-frame clones, not every one. Of about 350,000 clones listed, roughly 21% are singletons. Sequencing was done on a sample of naive CD4+ T cells from blood. The source is a woman between 18 and 29 years old in good health.

The chain is built from TRBV30 and TRBJ1-4; D is unclear. The germline V gene has CDR1 GTSNPN and CDR2 SVGIG (reference sequence). The CDR3 is 14 amino acids. V dropped 2 bases and J dropped 3 bases, with 10 bases sitting between them. The CDR3 DNA reads TGTGCCTGGAGTAGGGAGGTCTCTAATGAAAAACTGTTTTTT. Translating gives CAWSREVSNEKLFF.

In its sample, this clone was seen a few times. The chain carries TRBV10-2 and TRBJ1-2; D not resolved. Trimming cost V 6 bases and J 1 base, with 9 bases left between them. CDR3 length: 13 residues. From germline, CDR1 is WSHSY and CDR2 SAAADI. This CDR3 reads CASSVALNYGYTF. CDR3 DNA: TGCGCCAGCAGCGTAGCCCTTAACTATGGCTACACCTTC.

This clone was seen more than once but under ten times. The chain recombines TRBV5-4 with TRBJ2-5, with D possibly TRBD1 on 6 matching bases. CDR1 and CDR2 (germline): SGHNT, YYREEE (reference sequence). V gave up 2 bases and J gave up 1 base, with 15 bases separating them. The length of the CDR3 is 16 residues. The CDR3 DNA reads as TGTGCCAGCAGCTTTCGACCTGGGGGCGGCCAAGAGACCCAGTACTTC. Translated: CASSFRPGGGQETQYF.

This clone was seen only a few times. This chain connects TRBV15 to TRBJ1-4; D ambiguous. CDR1 is LNHNV and CDR2 is YYDKDF in the germline V gene (reference sequence). This CDR3 is built from 15 residues. Trimming removed 2 bases at V and 4 bases at J, with 11 bases between. This chain's CDR3 is CATSRSTGSNEKLFF. The CDR3 coding sequence is TGTGCCACCAGCAGATCCACCGGGAGTAATGAAAAACTGTTTTTT.

This clone was counted only a few times. The chain recombines TRBV30 with TRBJ1-2; D is perhaps TRBD1 (6 bases). Trimming pared 2 bases from V and 6 bases from J, leaving 19 bases between. From germline, CDR1 is GTSNPN and CDR2 SVGIG (reference sequence). The CDR3 consists of 15 residues. CDR3 nucleotides: TGTGCCTGGAGTCCCTTGGGGGGGCGTGATAATGGCTACACCTTC. It translates to CAWSPLGGRDNGYTF. Together with reference TRBV30 and TRBJ1-2, the CDR3 gives the full variable domain: SQTIHQWPATLVQPVGSPLSLECTVEGTSNPNLYWYRQAAGRGLQLLFYSVGIGQISSEVPQNLSASRPQDRQFILSSKKLLLSDSGFYLCAWSPLGGRDNGYTFGSGTRLTVV.

The chain joins TRBV29-1 to TRBJ1-1, with no clear D. With 6 bases removed from V and 1 base from J, the gap between germline ends came to 6 bases. The length of the CDR3 is 11 residues. CDR1 is SQVTM and CDR2 is ANQGSEA in the germline V gene. The CDR3 is CSVSPNTEAFF. The DNA of the CDR3 is TGCAGCGTCTCTCCGAACACTGAAGCTTTCTTT.

This clone occurred a few times. This CDR3 is CSVEYQRLTDTQYF. The CDR3, as DNA: TGCAGCGTTGAATACCAGCGCCTCACAGATACGCAGTATTTT. J is TRBJ2-3 and V is TRBV29-1; the D is unclear. The germline gives CDR1 SQVTM, CDR2 ANQGSEA. The germline V and J ends were trimmed by 2 bases and 2 bases, with 11 bases remaining between them. This CDR3 spans 14 amino acids.

This clone was found a few times. This chain connects TRBV18 to TRBJ1-2; tentatively, D is TRBD1 (5 bases). This CDR3 has 14 residues. Between the trimmed V and J ends, which lost 8 bases and 1 base, there was a span of 14 bases. Germline V gene lookup returns CDR1 KGHSH and CDR2 LQKENI. The CDR3 sequence is CASLGQKNNYGYTF. The DNA of the CDR3 is TGTGCCAGCCTGGGGCAGAAGAATAACTATGGCTACACCTTC.

This clone was counted only a few times. The rearrangement uses TRBV18 and TRBJ1-4, with D perhaps TRBD1 (6 bases). Trimming took off 3 bases at V and 8 bases at J, with 16 bases between the two ends. CDR3 length equals 15 residues. Germline CDR1 is KGHSH and CDR2 is LQKENI. The CDR3, as DNA: TGTGCCAGCTCACCCGGAGCAGGGGTAGGCGAAAAACTGTTTTTT. It yields the protein CASSPGAGVGEKLFF.

The chain recombines TRBV9 with TRBJ2-1, with D possibly TRBD2 on 5 matching bases. Trimming took off 0 bases at V and 5 bases at J, with 15 bases between the two ends. The CDR3 is made up of 16 amino acids. Germline CDR1 SGDLS, CDR2 YYNGEE. CDR3 protein: CASSVVGLAGDNEQFF. The CDR3 bases are TGTGCCAGCAGCGTAGTTGGGCTAGCAGGCGACAATGAGCAGTTCTTC.

The sample holds a few counts of this clone. The chain links TRBV2 to TRBJ2-7, with unresolved D. The length of the CDR3 is 16 residues. Germline assignment: CDR1 SNHLY and CDR2 FYNNEI. The germline V and J ends were trimmed by 0 bases and 4 bases, with 16 bases remaining between them. The CDR3: CASSEALRSATYEQYF. CDR3 sequence (DNA): TGTGCCAGCAGTGAAGCGCTTCGTTCAGCGACGTACGAGCAGTACTTC.

This chain uses TRBV7-6 with TRBJ2-5, with 11 nucleotides matching TRBD2. This CDR3 is built from 17 residues. Germline V gives CDR1 SGHVS, CDR2 FNYEAQ. V trimming: 5 bases; J trimming: 1 base; junction bases outside the gene matches: 9. As DNA, the CDR3 is TGTGCCAGCAGCCGGGATGGACTAGCGGGTCCCCAAGAGACCCAGTACTTC. Protein sequence: CASSRDGLAGPQETQYF. The full variable domain, its missing parts supplied by reference TRBV7-6 and TRBJ2-5, is GAGVSQSPRYKVTKRGQDVALRCDPISGHVSLYWYRQALGQGPEFLTYFNYEAQQDKSGLPNDRFSAERPEGSISTLTIQRTEQRDSAMYRCASSRDGLAGPQETQYFGPGTRLLVL.

This clone turned up a few times. This sequence joins TRBV29-1 and TRBJ2-5, with 13 nucleotides matching TRBD2. Germline-derived CDR1 and CDR2 are SQVTM and ANQGSEA. This CDR3 contains 12 residues. V dropped 8 bases and J dropped 7; count of bases not matched to a gene: 4. The CDR3 sequence: CSPWTSGGTQYF. The CDR3 DNA sequence: TGCAGCCCGTGGACTAGCGGGGGGACCCAGTACTTC.

The chain is built from TRBV9 and TRBJ1-2; D call uncertain. There are 12 residues in the CDR3. Germline CDR1 is SGDLS and CDR2 is YYNGEE. Deletions cut 3 bases from V and 7 bases from J, with 10 bases between. The CDR3 DNA follows: TGTGCCAGCAGCGCGAGGGATGGTGGCTACACCTTC. Translation gives CASSARDGGYTF.

This clone appeared a few times. The chain has TRBV12-5 and TRBJ2-1; D is unresolved. The germline CDR1 and CDR2 sequences are LGHNT and FRNRAP. V lost 0 bases to trimming and J lost 6 bases, with 6 bases between them. The CDR3 has 13 amino acids. The DNA for the CDR3 is TGTGCTAGTGGTTTGGTCTTGTTCAATGAGCAGTTCTTC. Translated: CASGLVLFNEQFF.

In its sample, this clone was seen a few times. The chain carries TRBV5-4 and TRBJ2-3; 10 nucleotides agree with TRBD1. The CDR3 length is 15 residues. The ends lost 6 bases at V and 6 bases at J; junction bases unmatched: 10. Germline CDR1 and CDR2: SGHNT and YYREEE (reference sequence). In DNA form, the CDR3 reads TGTGCCAGCAAACGACAGGGGGCTTCGATTGATACGCAGTATTTT. This sequence encodes CASKRQGASIDTQYF.

The genes are TRBV7-9 and TRBJ2-7; TRBD1 agrees at 10 bases. V shed 6 bases and J 6 bases; nucleotides not matched to a gene: 2. This CDR3 spans 12 amino acids. CDR1 is SEHNR, CDR2 FQNEAQ, per germline (reference sequence). The CDR3 DNA reads as TGTGCCAGCAGGACAGGGGGCGTCGAGCAGTACTTC. Its protein is CASRTGGVEQYF.

The rearrangement joins TRBV5-1 to TRBJ2-2; D is perhaps TRBD1 (6 bases). CDR3 length: 14 residues. In germline, CDR1 is SGHRS, CDR2 YFSETQ. Between the trimmed V and J ends, which lost 2 bases and 4 bases, there was a span of 9 bases. This chain's CDR3 is CASSFGTPTGELFF. CDR3 DNA sequence: TGCGCCAGCAGCTTCGGGACACCCACCGGGGAGCTGTTTTTT.